The 9 T cell receptor beta chains presented below share a single source sample, sequenced in a study of blood T cell repertoires in COVID-19. Method: immunoSEQ multiplex PCR; TCRdb's copy keeps in-frame clones and lacks some. The table records roughly 330,000 clones, around 87% of them present only once. Sequencing was done on a sample of PBMCs or T cells enriched from blood (not recorded which). The receptors derive from a woman aged 25-40 years who had recovered from COVID-19.

The V call is TRBV5-1, the J call TRBJ2-2, with 9 bases matching TRBD2. V lost 1 base to trimming and J lost 6 bases; unmatched junction nucleotides: 4. The CDR3 loop spans 15 amino acids. In germline, CDR1 is SGHRS, CDR2 YFSETQ. The CDR3 nucleotides are TGCGCCAGCAGCTTGACTAGCGGGCCGGCCGGGGAGCTGTTTTTT. It encodes CASSLTSGPAGELFF.

The CDR3 loop reads CSVESYGTEEEKLFF. The CDR3 DNA is TGCAGCGTTGAAAGTTACGGGACAGAGGAAGAAAAACTGTTTTTT. The chain combines TRBV29-1 with TRBJ1-4, with 7 positions matching TRBD1. V trimming: 2 bases; J trimming: 8 bases; junction bases outside the gene matches: 11. CDR3 length: 15 residues. Germline V gene data show CDR1 as SQVTM and CDR2 as ANQGSEA.

The J gene is TRBJ2-3, the V gene TRBV20-1, with D maybe TRBD2 (5 bases). V dropped 3 bases and J dropped 1 base, with 17 bases sitting between them. Germline lookup yields CDR1 DFQATT and CDR2 SNEGSKA (reference sequence). The CDR3 totals 16 residues. CDR3 nucleotides: TGCAGTGCTAGTCCCCAACTAGTACCCGGCACAGATACGCAGTATTTT. Translating it yields CSASPQLVPGTDTQYF.

The V call is TRBV4-1, the J call TRBJ1-1; unclear D gene. The CDR3 contains 15 residues. CDR1 MGHRA and CDR2 YSYEKL come from the germline V gene. Trimming pared 0 bases from V and 3 bases from J, leaving 11 bases between. The CDR3: CASSQEVGEDTEAFF. The DNA for the CDR3 is TGCGCCAGCAGCCAAGAGGTGGGTGAGGACACTGAAGCTTTCTTT.

The chain is built from TRBV19 and TRBJ1-2, with D perhaps TRBD1 (6 bases). CDR1 and CDR2 (germline): LNHDA, SQIVND (reference sequence). V lost 3 bases, J lost 4 bases, and 15 bases lay in between. The CDR3 has 15 residues. The CDR3 sequence: CASSIPDRLLYGYTF. The CDR3 DNA follows: TGTGCCAGTAGTATCCCCGACAGGCTGCTCTATGGCTACACCTTC.

The V call is TRBV4-3, the J call TRBJ2-5; 8 bases align to TRBD1. V shed 4 bases, J shed 4 bases, and the junction held 14 bases outside the gene matches. The CDR3 has 17 amino acids. Germline CDR1 reads LGHNA; CDR2 reads YSLEER. CDR3 in amino acids: CASSPHSGRGQGETQYF. The CDR3 DNA reads as TGCGCCAGCAGCCCCCACTCCGGCAGGGGGCAGGGAGAGACCCAGTACTTC.

V usage is TRBV6-5 and J usage is TRBJ1-1; D not resolved. CDR1 MNHEY and CDR2 SVGAGI come from the germline V gene. There are 12 residues in the CDR3. V was pared by 7 bases and J by 4 bases, with 10 bases between. As DNA, the CDR3 is TGTGCCAGCATGGGCCAGAGCACTGAAGCTTTCTTT. Encoded protein: CASMGQSTEAFF.

This clone was observed a single time. The DNA for the CDR3 is TGTGCCAGCAGTGGACTTCGACAGGGGGGCAATCAGCCCCAGCATTTT. The encoded protein is CASSGLRQGGNQPQHF. The J gene is TRBJ1-5, the V gene TRBV2; 9 bases agree with TRBD1. There are 16 residues in the CDR3. V lost 4 bases to trimming and J lost 2 bases; unmatched junction nucleotides: 6. Germline assignment: CDR1 SNHLY and CDR2 FYNNEI.

This sequence joins TRBV16 and TRBJ1-2; D gene uncertain. This CDR3 region has 14 residues. V lost 4 bases and J 5 bases, leaving 14 bases between the germline ends. From germline, CDR1 is KGHSY and CDR2 FQNENV. The CDR3 spells CASSPKRTEYGYTF. In DNA form, the CDR3 reads TGTGCCAGCAGCCCAAAAAGGACTGAATATGGCTACACCTTC.